This T cell receptor beta chain was recovered during a study of regulatory T cells in long-lasting Graves disease. Construction of the TCR beta libraries employed iRepertoire HTBI primers in conjunction with Arm-PCR of CDR3 regions. TCRdb reprocessed the multiplex PCR reads with MiXCR, giving one entry per CDR3 protein. The sample lists roughly 470,000 distinct CDR3 sequences, under 25% occurring once. V lost 7 bases and J lost 9, with 22 bases in between. Germline CDR1 and CDR2: SGHAT and FQNNGV. The CDR3 spans 14 residues. The time point: persistent/refractory GD, antithyroid drugs over 5 years with positive TRAb. Making the TCR library involved RNA that had been extracted from PBMCs.

The V call is TRBV11-2, the J call TRBJ2-7, with TRBD1 as a possible D gene (5 bases). This specimen consisted of peripheral blood mononuclear cells (PBMCs), obtained when the disease was refractory, from a patient treated with antithyroid drugs. The source is a female donor with Graves disease. Written as DNA, the CDR3 is TGTGCCAGCAACCTAGGGGTCCCCATTTTAGGGCAGTACTTC. Amino acids: CASNLGVPILGQYF.